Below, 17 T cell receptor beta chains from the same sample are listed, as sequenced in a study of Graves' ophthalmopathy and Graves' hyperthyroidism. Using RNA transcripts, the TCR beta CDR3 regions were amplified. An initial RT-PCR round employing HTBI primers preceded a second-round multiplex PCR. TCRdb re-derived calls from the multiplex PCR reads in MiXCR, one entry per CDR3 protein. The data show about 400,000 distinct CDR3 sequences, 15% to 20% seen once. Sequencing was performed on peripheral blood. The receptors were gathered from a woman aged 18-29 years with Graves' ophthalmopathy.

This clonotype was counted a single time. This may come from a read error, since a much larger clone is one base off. CDR3 in amino acids: CASSPPPPMTEAFF. DNA for the CDR3: TGTGCCAGCAGCCCGCCCCCTCCCATGACTGAAGCTTTCTTT. The genes are TRBV7-9 and TRBJ1-1; D remains ambiguous. Germline-derived CDR1 and CDR2 are SEHNR and FQNEAQ (reference sequence). This CDR3 is 14 amino acids long. Trimming removed 5 bases from V and 5 bases from J, with 15 bases in between.

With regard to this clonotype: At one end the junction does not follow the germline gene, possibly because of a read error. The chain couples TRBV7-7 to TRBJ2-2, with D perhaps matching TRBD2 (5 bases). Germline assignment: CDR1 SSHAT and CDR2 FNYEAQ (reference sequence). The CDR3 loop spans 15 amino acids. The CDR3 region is CASSLASRGTGELFF. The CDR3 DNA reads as TGTGCTAGCAGCTTAGCAAGTCGGGGCACCGGGGAGCTGTTTTTT.

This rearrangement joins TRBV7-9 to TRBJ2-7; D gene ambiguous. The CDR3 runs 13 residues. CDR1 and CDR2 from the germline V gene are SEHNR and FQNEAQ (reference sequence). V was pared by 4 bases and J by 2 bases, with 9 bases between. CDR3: CASSYPSAYEQYF. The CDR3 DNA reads TGTGCCAGCAGCTACCCTTCGGCCTACGAGCAGTACTTC. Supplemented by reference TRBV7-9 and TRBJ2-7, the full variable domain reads DTGVSQNPRHKITKRGQNVTFRCDPISEHNRLYWYRQTLGQGPEFLTYFQNEAQLEKSRLLSDRFSAERPKGSFSTLEIQRTEQGDSAMYLCASSYPSAYEQYFGPGTRLTVT.

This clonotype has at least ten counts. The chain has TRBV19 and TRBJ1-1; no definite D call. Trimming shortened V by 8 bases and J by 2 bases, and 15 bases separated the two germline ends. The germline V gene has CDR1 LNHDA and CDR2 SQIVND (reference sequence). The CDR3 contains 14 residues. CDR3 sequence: CASFSSDINTEAFF. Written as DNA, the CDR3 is TGTGCCAGTTTCTCCTCAGACATCAACACTGAAGCTTTCTTT.

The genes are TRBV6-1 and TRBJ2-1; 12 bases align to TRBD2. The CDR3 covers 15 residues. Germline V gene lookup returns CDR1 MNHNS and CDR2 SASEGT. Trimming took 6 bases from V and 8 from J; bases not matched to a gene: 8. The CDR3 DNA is TGTGCCAGCAGCTGGGGGGCTAGCGGGAGGGATGAGCAGTTCTTC. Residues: CASSWGASGRDEQFF.

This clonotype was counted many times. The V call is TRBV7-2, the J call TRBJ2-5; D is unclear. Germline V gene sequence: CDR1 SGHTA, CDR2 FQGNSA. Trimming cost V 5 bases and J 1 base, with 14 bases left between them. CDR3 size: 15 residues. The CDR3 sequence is CASSNPDKGQETQYF. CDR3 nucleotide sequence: TGTGCCAGCAGCAACCCTGATAAGGGCCAAGAGACCCAGTACTTC.

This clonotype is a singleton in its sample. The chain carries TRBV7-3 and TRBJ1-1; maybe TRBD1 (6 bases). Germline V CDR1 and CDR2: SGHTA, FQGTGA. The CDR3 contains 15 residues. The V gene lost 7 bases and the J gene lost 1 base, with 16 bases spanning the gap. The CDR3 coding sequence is TGTGCCAGCACCCACAACAGGGCGAAGAACACTGAAGCTTTCTTT. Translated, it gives CASTHNRAKNTEAFF.

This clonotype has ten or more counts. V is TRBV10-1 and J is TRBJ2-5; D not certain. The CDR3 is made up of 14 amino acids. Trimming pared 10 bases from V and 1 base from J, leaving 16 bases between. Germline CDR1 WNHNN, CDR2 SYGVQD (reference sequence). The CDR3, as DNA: TGCGCCATCTGGAAGGCCCAAGGCCAAGAGACCCAGTACTTC. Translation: CAIWKAQGQETQYF.

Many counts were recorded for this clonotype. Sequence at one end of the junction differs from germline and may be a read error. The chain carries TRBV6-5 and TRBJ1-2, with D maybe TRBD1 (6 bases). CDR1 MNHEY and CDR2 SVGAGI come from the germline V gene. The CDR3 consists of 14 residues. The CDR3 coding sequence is TGTGCCAGCATACCGGGACATCCATTCTATGGCTACGCCTTC. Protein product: CASIPGHPFYGYAF.

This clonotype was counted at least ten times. The CDR3: CASSFSVSSYGYTF. The CDR3 nucleotides are TGTGCCAGCAGTTTTTCAGTCTCCTCCTATGGCTACACCTTC. The V gene is TRBV12-3 or TRBV12-4, the J gene TRBJ1-2; no clear D. The CDR3 has 14 residues. Trimming cost V 3 bases and J 4 bases, with 12 bases left between them.

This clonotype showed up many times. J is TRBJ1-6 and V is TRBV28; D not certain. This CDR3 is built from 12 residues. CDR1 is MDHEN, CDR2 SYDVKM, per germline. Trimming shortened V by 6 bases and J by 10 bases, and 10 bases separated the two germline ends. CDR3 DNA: TGTGCCAGCAGCCCCAGACCCTCACCCCTCCACTTT. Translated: CASSPRPSPLHF.

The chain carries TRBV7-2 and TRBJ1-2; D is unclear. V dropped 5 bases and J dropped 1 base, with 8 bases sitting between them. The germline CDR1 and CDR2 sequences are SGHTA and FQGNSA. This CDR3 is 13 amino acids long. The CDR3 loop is CASSPGHNYGYTF. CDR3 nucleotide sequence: TGTGCCAGCAGCCCTGGCCATAACTATGGCTACACCTTC.

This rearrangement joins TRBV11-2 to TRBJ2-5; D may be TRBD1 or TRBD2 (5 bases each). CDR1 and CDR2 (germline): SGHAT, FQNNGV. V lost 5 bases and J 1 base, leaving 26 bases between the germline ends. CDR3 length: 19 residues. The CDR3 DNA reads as TGTGCCAGCAGCCTATTCTTGGGCAATGTGGGGACGGGCCAAGAGACCCAGTACTTC. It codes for CASSLFLGNVGTGQETQYF.

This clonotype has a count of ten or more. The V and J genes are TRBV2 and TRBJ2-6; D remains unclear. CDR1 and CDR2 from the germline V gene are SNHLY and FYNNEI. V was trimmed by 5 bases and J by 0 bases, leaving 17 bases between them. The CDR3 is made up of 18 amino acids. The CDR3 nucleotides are TGTGCCAGCAGTATGGGCCAGCCGATACACTCTGGGGCCAACGTCCTGACTTTC. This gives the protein CASSMGQPIHSGANVLTF.

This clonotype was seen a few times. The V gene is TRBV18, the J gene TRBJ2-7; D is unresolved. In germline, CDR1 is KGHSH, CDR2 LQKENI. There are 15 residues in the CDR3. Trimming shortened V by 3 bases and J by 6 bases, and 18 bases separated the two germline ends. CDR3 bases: TGTGCCAGCTCACCGGGCCTGGAAAGCCCCCTCGAGCAGTACTTC. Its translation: CASSPGLESPLEQYF.

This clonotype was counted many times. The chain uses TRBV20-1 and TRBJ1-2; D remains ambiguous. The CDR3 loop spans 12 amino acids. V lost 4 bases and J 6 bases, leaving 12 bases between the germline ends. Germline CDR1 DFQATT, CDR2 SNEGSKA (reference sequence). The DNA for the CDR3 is TGCAGTGCTATAGACCTGGAGGATGGCTACACCTTC. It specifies CSAIDLEDGYTF.

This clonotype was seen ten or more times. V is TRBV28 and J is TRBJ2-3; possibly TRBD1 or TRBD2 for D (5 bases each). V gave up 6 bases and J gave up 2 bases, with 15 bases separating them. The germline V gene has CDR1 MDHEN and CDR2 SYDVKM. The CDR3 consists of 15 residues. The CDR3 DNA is TGTGCCAGCAGCTCCGGGACGCATTTCACAGATACGCAGTATTTT. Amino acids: CASSSGTHFTDTQYF.